This T cell receptor beta chain came from a study of T cell changes during pregnancy in multiple sclerosis. The repertoire was sequenced with immunoSEQ multiplex PCR; TCRdb's copy has only in-frame clones and lacks some. The table lists over 90,000 clones, roughly 92% of them singletons. The sequences come from peripheral blood, collected after pregnancy. The clonotype originates from a female donor with multiple sclerosis, enrolled in a pregnancy study.

In DNA, the CDR3 is TGTGCCAGTAGTATTAGCGGGAAAACAGATACGCAGTATTTT. It translates to CASSISGKTDTQYF. This sequence joins TRBV19 and TRBJ2-3, with TRBD2 matching over 8 bases. CDR3 length equals 14 residues. Trimming cost V 3 bases and J 3 bases; bases outside gene matches: 2. Germline CDR1 is LNHDA and CDR2 is SQIVND (reference sequence).